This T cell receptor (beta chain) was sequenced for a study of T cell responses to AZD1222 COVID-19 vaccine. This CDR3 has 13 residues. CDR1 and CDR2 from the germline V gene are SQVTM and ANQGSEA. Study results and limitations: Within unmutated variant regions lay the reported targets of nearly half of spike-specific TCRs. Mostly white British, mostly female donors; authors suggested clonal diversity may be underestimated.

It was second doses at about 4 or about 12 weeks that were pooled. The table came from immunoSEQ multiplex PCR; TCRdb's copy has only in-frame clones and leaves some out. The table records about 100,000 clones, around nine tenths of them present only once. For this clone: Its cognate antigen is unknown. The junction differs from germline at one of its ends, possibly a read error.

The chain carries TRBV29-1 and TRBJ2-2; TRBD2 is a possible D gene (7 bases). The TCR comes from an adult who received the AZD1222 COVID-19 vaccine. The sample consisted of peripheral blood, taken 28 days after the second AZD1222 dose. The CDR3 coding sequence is TGCAGCGTTACAGGGATGGTACCGGGGGGAGCTGTTTTT. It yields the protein CSVTGMVPGGAVF.